This T cell receptor beta chain was found in a study of a mutant IDH1 vaccine in newly diagnosed glioma. Study as a whole: Vaccines were first given 4-6 weeks after radiotherapy alone, or with temozolomide cycles.

Here immunoSEQ multiplex PCR was the method, and the copy in TCRdb shows in-frame clones only, minus some. The table has fewer than 40,000 clones, 80% to 85% seen once; the top ten hold around 28%. Per germline, CDR1 MGHDK and CDR2 SYGVNS. The CDR3 covers 13 residues. Losses at the gene ends were 5 bases for V and 6 bases for J; bases not matched to a gene: 7. The time point was: week 47, end of study. Every single dose of the vaccine, 300 ug of mutant IDH1 20-mer peptide, came with topical imiquimod. New WHO grade 3 or 4 astrocytomas that were IDH1-mutant and ATRX-lost occurred in the donors. Notes on this clone: No antigen is known for it.

This TCR was sampled from a young man with glioma. Sequenced here: PBMCs, sampled from a glioma patient whose treatment included an IDH1 peptide vaccine. The chain uses TRBV25-1 and TRBJ2-7; 7 nucleotides match TRBD2. The CDR3 coding sequence is TGTGCCAGCAGTCGAACTAGCGACGCCGAGCAGTACTTC. Residues: CASSRTSDAEQYF.